The rows below give T cell receptor beta chains drawn from one sample of a study of vaccination effects on CD4 cells after COVID-19. The protocol was immunoSEQ multiplex PCR, while the TCRdb copy is restricted to in-frame clones and leaves out a portion. This table holds approximately 23,000 clones, about 71% found once. No antigen has been assigned to these receptors. The sequencing used CD4+ T cells from PBMCs cultured with HCoV-OC43 spike peptides, collected before COVID-19 vaccination. Receptor source: a human donor who received a COVID-19 vaccine. Both conserved end residues are part of each CDR3. The D gene is left open where the match is weak. Expanded clones are given a class, and other clones once, few, many or no size at all.

V: TRBV10-3; size: -; J: TRBJ2-7; D: -; length: 15; CDR3: CAISDGGSGLYEQYF; DNA: TGTGCCATCAGTGACGGCGGTAGCGGCCTCTACGAGCAGTACTTC
V: TRBV20-1; size: -; J: TRBJ2-1; D: -; length: 10; CDR3: CSAVAYEQFF; DNA: TGCAGTGCTGTAGCCTATGAGCAGTTCTTC
V: TRBV10-1; size: -; J: TRBJ1-2; D: -; length: 15; CDR3: CASSESGRAGDGYTF; DNA: TGCGCCAGCAGTGAGTCCGGCAGGGCAGGCGACGGCTACACCTTC
V: TRBV5-1; size: few; J: TRBJ1-2; D: -; length: 12; CDR3: CASSLQEGGYTF; DNA: TGCGCCAGCAGCTTGCAGGAGGGTGGCTACACCTTC
V: TRBV6-2/TRBV6-3; size: once; J: TRBJ2-1; D: TRBD2; length: 18; CDR3: CASSSYPTSGGRYNEQFF; DNA: TGTGCCAGCAGTTCTTACCCTACTAGCGGGGGGCGATACAATGAGCAGTTCTTC
V: TRBV5-1; size: few; J: TRBJ2-7; D: -; length: 13; CDR3: CASSLDRDYEQYF; DNA: TGCGCCAGCAGCTTGGACAGAGATTACGAGCAGTACTTC
V: TRBV4-2; size: once; J: TRBJ2-2; D: TRBD2; length: 18; CDR3: CASSTRLAGGPSTGELFF; DNA: TGTGCCAGCAGCACGCGACTAGCGGGAGGGCCTAGTACCGGGGAGCTGTTTTTT
V: TRBV19; size: -; J: TRBJ1-2; D: -; length: 14; CDR3: CASSIEGGVFGYTF; DNA: TGTGCCAGTAGTATAGAAGGAGGGGTCTTTGGCTACACCTTC
V: TRBV29-1; size: -; J: TRBJ1-2; D: -; length: 14; CDR3: CSGRRPGWRDGYTF; DNA: TGCAGCGGCCGACGTCCGGGTTGGCGGGATGGCTACACCTTC
V: TRBV19; size: -; J: TRBJ2-7; D: -; length: 15; CDR3: CASSPRWGVAYEQYF; DNA: TGTGCCAGTAGTCCCCGATGGGGTGTGGCCTACGAGCAGTACTTC
V: TRBV7-8; size: few; J: TRBJ1-1; D: -; length: 14; CDR3: CASSLASGPTEAFF; DNA: TGTGCCAGCAGCTTAGCGTCAGGGCCCACTGAAGCTTTCTTT
V: TRBV7-9; size: -; J: TRBJ1-1; D: -; length: 13; CDR3: CASSITWNTEAFF; DNA: TGTGCCAGCAGCATAACCTGGAACACTGAAGCTTTCTTT
V: TRBV11-2; size: -; J: TRBJ2-6; D: -; length: 15; CDR3: CASSLVGPGANVLTF; DNA: TGTGCCAGCAGCTTAGTGGGGCCGGGGGCCAACGTCCTGACTTTC
V: TRBV27; size: -; J: TRBJ2-7; D: TRBD2; length: 15; CDR3: CASSGYSGGANEQYF; DNA: TGTGCCAGCAGCGGCTACAGCGGGGGGGCCAACGAGCAGTACTTC
V: TRBV2; size: -; J: TRBJ2-2; D: TRBD1; length: 14; CDR3: CASRGTGNTGELFF; DNA: TGTGCCAGCAGGGGGACAGGGAACACCGGGGAGCTGTTTTTT
V: TRBV4-1; size: -; J: TRBJ1-2; D: -; length: 14; CDR3: CASSQTALLYGYTF; DNA: TGCGCCAGCAGCCAGACAGCCCTCCTCTATGGCTACACCTTC
V: TRBV30; size: -; J: TRBJ2-7; D: -; length: 14; CDR3: CAWKEWENSSEQYF; DNA: TGTGCCTGGAAGGAGTGGGAGAATTCTTCCGAGCAGTACTTC
V: TRBV6-5; size: -; J: TRBJ2-2; D: -; length: 15; CDR3: CASRTTGVDTGELFF; DNA: TGTGCCAGCCGCACGACGGGAGTGGACACCGGGGAGCTGTTTTTT
V: TRBV3-1/TRBV3-2; size: -; J: TRBJ1-5; D: -; length: 14; CDR3: CASSQAGRDQPQHF; DNA: TGTGCCAGCAGCCAAGCGGGACGGGATCAGCCCCAGCATTTT
V: TRBV5-1; size: large; J: TRBJ2-7; D: -; length: 14; CDR3: CASSFQGVGYEQYF; DNA: TGCGCCAGCAGCTTTCAAGGGGTTGGGTACGAGCAGTACTTC
V: TRBV21-1; size: -; J: TRBJ2-4; D: -; length: 16; CDR3: CASSKAGIWAKNIQYF; DNA: TGTGCCAGCAGCAAAGCAGGGATATGGGCCAAAAACATTCAGTACTTC
V: TRBV7-2; size: -; J: TRBJ2-7; D: -; length: 14; CDR3: CASAGDTSSYEQYF; DNA: TGTGCCAGCGCCGGGGACACCTCTTCCTACGAGCAGTACTTC